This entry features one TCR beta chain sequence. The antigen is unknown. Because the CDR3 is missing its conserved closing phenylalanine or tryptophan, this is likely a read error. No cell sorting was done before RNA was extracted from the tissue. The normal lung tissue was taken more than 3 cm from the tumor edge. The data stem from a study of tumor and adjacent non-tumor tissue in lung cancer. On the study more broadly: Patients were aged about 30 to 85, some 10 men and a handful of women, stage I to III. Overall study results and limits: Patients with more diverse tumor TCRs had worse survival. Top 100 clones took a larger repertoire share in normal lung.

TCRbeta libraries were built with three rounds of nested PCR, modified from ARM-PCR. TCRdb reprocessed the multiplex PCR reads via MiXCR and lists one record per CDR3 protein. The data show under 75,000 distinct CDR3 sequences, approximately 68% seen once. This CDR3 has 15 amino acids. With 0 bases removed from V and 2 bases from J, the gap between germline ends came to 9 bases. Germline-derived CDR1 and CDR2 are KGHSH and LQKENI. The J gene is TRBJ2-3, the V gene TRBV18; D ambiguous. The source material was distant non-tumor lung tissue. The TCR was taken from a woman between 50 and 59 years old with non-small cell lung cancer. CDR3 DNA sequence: TGTGCCAGCTCACCACCAACTCCAACCACAGATACGCAGTATTTG. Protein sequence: CASSPPTPTTDTQYL.